Listed below are T cell receptor beta chains from one sample, sequenced in a study of blood T cells in healthy people across ages. One entry per CDR3 protein results from TCRdb running MiXCR on the 5' RACE reads. The data show approximately 1.5 million distinct CDR3 sequences, roughly 32% seen once. Input material: blood. These receptors were collected from a woman under 40 in good health. Both conserved end residues are part of each CDR3. D genes are given only for firm matches. Clone sizes are given selectively: once, few, many, or a class where the clone is expanded.

clone_size j_call v_call d_call cdr3_aa cdr3_nt
few TRBJ1-1 TRBV7-9 NA CASSLKGRTEAFF TGTGCCAGCAGCTTAAAGGGTCGTACTGAAGCTTTCTTT
many TRBJ2-7 TRBV7-7 NA CASSPIDRTPQYF TGTGCCAGCAGTCCTATAGATAGGACTCCCCAGTACTTC
few TRBJ2-1 TRBV10-1 NA CASRADQYNEQFF TGCGCCAGCAGGGCGGACCAGTACAATGAGCAGTTCTTC
NA TRBJ1-1 TRBV5-6 NA CASSWQGWRTEAFF TGTGCCAGCAGCTGGCAGGGCTGGAGGACTGAAGCTTTCTTT
few TRBJ2-1 TRBV12-3/TRBV12-4 TRBD2 CASKGGASGSSSYNEQFF TGTGCCAGCAAGGGGGGGGCTAGCGGGTCGAGCTCCTACAATGAGCAGTTCTTC
NA TRBJ2-7 TRBV4-2 NA CASSQEEATYHYNEQYF TGTGCCAGCAGCCAAGAAGAGGCTACCTATCACTACAATGAGCAGTACTTC
NA TRBJ1-1 TRBV28 NA CASERGAEAFF TGTGCCAGCGAGAGAGGGGCTGAAGCTTTCTTT
NA TRBJ2-7 TRBV7-3 NA CASSLGTYDEQYF TGTGCCAGCAGCTTGGGGACCTACGACGAGCAGTACTTC
few TRBJ1-2 TRBV24-1 NA CATSEGQYYGYTF TGTGCCACCAGTGAAGGGCAGTACTATGGCTACACCTTC
few TRBJ2-5 TRBV4-2 TRBD1 CASSQDHGQVERTQYF TGTGCCAGCAGCCAAGATCACGGACAGGTCGAAAGGACCCAGTACTTC
few TRBJ1-2 TRBV12-3/TRBV12-4 NA CASSSSPGRQGGWDGYTF TGTGCCAGCAGTTCAAGTCCGGGCCGCCAAGGAGGTTGGGATGGCTACACCTTC
NA TRBJ2-2 TRBV10-3 TRBD2 CAISVFTSGGTTGELFF TGTGCCATCAGTGTGTTCACTAGCGGGGGGACCACCGGGGAGCTGTTTTTT
NA TRBJ2-1 TRBV9 TRBD2 CASSPFRTSGRGNEQFF TGTGCCAGCAGCCCTTTTAGGACTAGCGGGAGGGGGAATGAGCAGTTCTTC
few TRBJ2-1 TRBV12-3/TRBV12-4 TRBD2 CASRPGGLYNEQFF TGTGCCAGCAGACCCGGGGGGTTATATAATGAGCAGTTCTTC
NA TRBJ1-1 TRBV20-1 NA CSAEGGVTYEAFF TGCAGTGCCGAGGGGGGGGTTACCTATGAAGCTTTCTTT
NA TRBJ2-5 TRBV21-1 NA CASPLRTGHQETQYF TGTGCCAGCCCCTTACGGACGGGGCACCAAGAGACCCAGTACTTC
NA TRBJ2-3 TRBV27 TRBD1 CASSRDRRYTDTQYF TGTGCCAGCAGTCGGGACAGGCGGTACACAGATACGCAGTATTTT
NA TRBJ2-5 TRBV7-2 NA CASSLAGRRETQYF TGTGCCAGCAGCTTGGCGGGGCGGCGGGAGACCCAGTACTTC
NA TRBJ1-1 TRBV3-1 TRBD1 CASSLHRGPKAEAFF TGTGCCAGCAGCCTCCACAGGGGACCAAAGGCTGAAGCTTTCTTT
few TRBJ2-5 TRBV20-1 NA CSARVGVQETQYF TGCAGTGCTAGAGTTGGGGTACAAGAGACCCAGTACTTC
few TRBJ2-2 TRBV6-2/TRBV6-3 NA CASFWGLENTGELFF TGTGCCAGCTTTTGGGGGCTAGAGAACACCGGGGAGCTGTTTTTT
few TRBJ1-2 TRBV27 NA CASAKATNYGYTF TGTGCCAGCGCCAAGGCGACCAACTATGGCTACACCTTC
few TRBJ1-5 TRBV29-1 NA CSASEGVNQPQHF TGCAGCGCCTCGGAGGGGGTAAATCAGCCCCAGCATTTT
NA TRBJ2-1 TRBV6-5 TRBD2 CASRGLGLAGVEEQFF TGTGCCAGCAGGGGCTTAGGACTAGCGGGAGTGGAGGAGCAGTTCTTC
few TRBJ2-3 TRBV6-5 NA CASTPLGASTDTQYF TGTGCCAGCACCCCTTTGGGGGCGAGCACAGATACGCAGTATTTT
many TRBJ2-1 TRBV20-1 NA CSASDSYNEQFF TGCAGTGCTAGTGACTCCTACAATGAGCAGTTCTTC
NA TRBJ2-5 TRBV5-1 NA CASSLIRVDGTQYF TGCGCCAGCAGCTTGATACGGGTTGACGGGACCCAGTACTTC
many TRBJ2-1 TRBV6-4 NA CASSREQGGYNEQFF TGTGCCAGCAGTAGAGAACAGGGCGGTTACAATGAGCAGTTCTTC
NA TRBJ2-6 TRBV7-2 NA CASSLVAGTGANVLTF TGTGCCAGCAGCTTAGTGGCAGGGACTGGGGCCAACGTCCTGACTTTC
few TRBJ2-3 TRBV10-3 NA CAISEYSDDTQYF TGTGCCATCAGTGAATACAGTGATGATACGCAGTATTTT
NA TRBJ2-7 TRBV28 NA CASSLMRGYEQYF TGTGCCAGCAGTTTAATGAGGGGCTACGAGCAGTACTTC
NA TRBJ2-1 TRBV6-1 TRBD2 CASSEAPSGQFF TGTGCCAGCAGTGAAGCGCCTAGCGGGCAGTTCTTC
few TRBJ1-1 TRBV6-5 NA CASSYSWGRGNTEAFF TGTGCCAGCAGTTACTCGTGGGGGCGCGGGAACACTGAAGCTTTCTTT
NA TRBJ2-5 TRBV7-2 NA CASSHRAGQETQYF TGTGCCAGCAGCCACCGGGCGGGGCAAGAGACCCAGTACTTC
few TRBJ2-7 TRBV6-5 TRBD2 CASSRLSGGGAYEQYF TGTGCCAGCAGTCGGCTTTCGGGCGGGGGGGCTTACGAGCAGTACTTC
few TRBJ2-2 TRBV29-1 NA CSVWAGELFF TGCAGCGTTTGGGCCGGGGAGCTGTTTTTT
many TRBJ1-2 TRBV29-1 NA CSVEDRRGDYGYTF TGCAGCGTTGAAGATCGCCGGGGGGACTATGGCTACACCTTC
once TRBJ2-7 TRBV10-3 NA CATENPNRIVSYEQYF TGTGCCACCGAGAACCCGAATCGGATAGTTTCCTACGAGCAGTACTTC
few TRBJ2-6 TRBV20-1 NA CSADFGQISGANVLTF TGCAGTGCTGATTTCGGACAGATCTCTGGGGCCAACGTCCTGACTTTC
few TRBJ2-7 TRBV4-1 NA CASSGGRIFREQYF TGCGCCAGCAGTGGGGGACGAATCTTCAGGGAGCAGTACTTC
NA TRBJ2-5 TRBV20-1 NA CSAREGPPARETQYF TGCAGTGCTAGAGAAGGCCCACCCGCGAGGGAGACCCAGTACTTC
few TRBJ2-7 TRBV20-1 NA CSASGSREQYF TGCAGTGCTTCTGGCAGTCGCGAGCAGTACTTC
NA TRBJ2-3 TRBV7-8 TRBD2 CASRTEGAGGDTQYF TGTGCCAGCAGGACGGAGGGGGCGGGGGGGGATACGCAGTATTTT